The 32 T cell receptor beta chains below all came from one sample that was sequenced in a study of T cells in Graves' hyperthyroidism and ophthalmopathy. RNA transcripts served as the template for amplifying TCR beta CDR3 regions. A first-round RT-PCR of the TCR CDR3 used the HTBI primer set. TCRdb re-derived calls from the multiplex PCR reads in MiXCR, one entry per CDR3 protein. The sample has 90,000 to 120,000 distinct CDR3 sequences, about 15% seen once; the top ten hold 35% to 50%. Sequencing input: blood. Receptor source: a woman aged 50 to 65 with Graves' hyperthyroidism.

Many counts were recorded for this clonotype. The chain combines TRBV6-1 with TRBJ1-1; no firm D call. Trimming cost V 1 base and J 7 bases, with 13 bases left between them. This CDR3 contains 14 residues. The germline gives CDR1 MNHNS, CDR2 SASEGT. As DNA, the CDR3 is TGTGCCAGCAGTGAAGATTTTTGGGTCGGTGAAGCTTTCTTT. Amino acids: CASSEDFWVGEAFF.

This clonotype has ten or more counts. This chain uses TRBV6-1 with TRBJ2-2; TRBD1 might be the D (6 bases). Trimming removed 7 bases at V and 6 bases at J, with 27 bases between. From germline, CDR1 is MNHNS and CDR2 SASEGT. CDR3 length equals 18 residues. The CDR3 DNA is TGTGCCAGCACCGAGGACAGAGGGAACGGGATCGTGGCCGGGGAGCTGTTTTTT. Protein: CASTEDRGNGIVAGELFF.

This clonotype was seen more than once but under ten times. The V and J genes are TRBV5-1 and TRBJ2-3; TRBD2 aligns across 11 bases. Germline-derived CDR1 and CDR2 are SGHRS and YFSETQ. The V gene end was trimmed by 0 bases and the J gene end by 1 base; junction bases not matched to a gene: 7. The CDR3 runs to 18 residues. The CDR3 DNA reads as TGCGCCAGCAGCTTGGCGGTCCTAGCGGGAGGTGGCACAGATACGCAGTATTTT. Translated, it gives CASSLAVLAGGGTDTQYF.

This chain uses TRBV29-1 with TRBJ2-2; D uncertain. CDR1 and CDR2 from the germline V gene are SQVTM and ANQGSEA. The CDR3 loop spans 14 amino acids. The V end lost 5 bases, the J end lost 5 bases, and 15 bases lay between the germline ends. The CDR3 DNA reads TGCAGCGTTTATTTAGAAAGGTGGACCGGGGAGCTGTTTTTT. Translated: CSVYLERWTGELFF.

This clonotype was picked up many times. V is TRBV5-1 and J is TRBJ2-5; D could derive from TRBD1 or TRBD2 (7 bases each). Trimming took off 4 bases at V and 2 bases at J, with 15 bases between the two ends. This CDR3 has 15 residues. CDR1 is SGHRS, CDR2 YFSETQ, per germline. The CDR3: CASSPQGGRQETQYF. CDR3 nucleotide sequence: TGCGCCAGCAGCCCCCAGGGGGGGCGGCAAGAGACCCAGTACTTC. The variable domain in full, completed from reference TRBV5-1 and TRBJ2-5, reads KAGVTQTPRYLIKTRGQQVTLSCSPISGHRSVSWYQQTPGQGLQFLFEYFSETQRNKGNFPGRFSGRQFSNSRSEMNVSTLELGDSALYLCASSPQGGRQETQYFGPGTRLLVL.

This clonotype has a count of ten or more. The genes are TRBV4-1 and TRBJ1-1; unclear D gene. V was clipped by 1 base and J by 1 base, with 7 bases between them. Germline V lookup: CDR1 MGHRA, CDR2 YSYEKL. The CDR3 covers 14 residues. The CDR3: CASSQVRRNTEAFF. The CDR3 bases are TGCGCCAGCAGCCAAGTCAGGAGGAACACTGAAGCTTTCTTT.

This clonotype was detected many times. V gene TRBV6-1 combines with J gene TRBJ2-7; unclear D gene. Germline V gives CDR1 MNHNS, CDR2 SASEGT. The CDR3 contains 14 residues. V lost 5 bases and J 6 bases, leaving 17 bases between the germline ends. The CDR3, as DNA: TGTGCCAGCAGTCCTGACCCCGCCCCGCTCGAGCAGTACGTC. It translates to CASSPDPAPLEQYV.

J is TRBJ1-1 and V is TRBV28; D call uncertain. Per the germline V gene, CDR1 is MDHEN and CDR2 is SYDVKM. Trimming took off 3 bases at V and 0 bases at J, with 14 bases between the two ends. The CDR3 is 16 amino acids. CDR3 in DNA: TGTGCCAGCAGTTTTCCGTCGAAGCTCATGAACACTGAAGCTTTCTTT. This sequence encodes CASSFPSKLMNTEAFF.

This clonotype was counted many times. J is TRBJ2-3 and V is TRBV9; 11 bases map to TRBD2. V shed 1 base, J shed 6 bases, and the junction held 7 bases outside the gene matches. The CDR3 loop spans 16 amino acids. Germline V CDR1 and CDR2: SGDLS, YYNGEE. CDR3 sequence reads: CASSVLLAGGADTQYF. Written as DNA, the CDR3 is TGTGCCAGCAGCGTACTTCTAGCGGGGGGCGCGGATACGCAGTATTTT.

This clonotype was recorded at least ten times. This chain joins TRBV5-1 and TRBJ1-1; D perhaps matches TRBD1 (5 bases). Germline V lookup: CDR1 SGHRS, CDR2 YFSETQ. CDR3 size: 16 residues. V lost 1 base and J lost 6, with 19 bases in between. CDR3 amino acids: CASSLLKGQISSEAFF. Written as DNA, the CDR3 is TGCGCCAGCAGCTTGTTGAAGGGGCAGATTAGCTCTGAAGCTTTCTTT.

This clonotype has just a few counts. A much larger clonotype is one base distant, so this may be a read error. The chain recombines TRBV5-1 with TRBJ2-3, with D hard to call. The CDR3 runs 12 residues. The V gene's germline CDR1 is SGHRS and CDR2 YFSETQ. V lost 2 bases and J lost 7, with 8 bases in between. The CDR3 loop is CASSFDGHTQYF. The CDR3 bases are TGCGCCAGCAGCTTCGACGGTCATACGCAGTATTTT.

This clonotype was counted at least ten times. The V gene is TRBV5-8, the J gene TRBJ2-1; tentatively, D is TRBD2 (5 bases). Trimming cost V 2 bases and J 5 bases, with 14 bases left between them. Germline CDR1 reads SGHTS; CDR2 reads YDEGEE. This CDR3 is built from 15 residues. CDR3 bases: TGTGCCAGCAGCTTACGGGGTACCTTGGACAATGAGCAGTTCTTC. Translation: CASSLRGTLDNEQFF.

This clonotype was seen many times. The V gene is TRBV14, the J gene TRBJ2-1, with D perhaps matching TRBD1 (6 bases). This CDR3 has 13 residues. Trimming cost V 3 bases and J 15 bases, with 18 bases left between them. In germline, CDR1 is SGHDN, CDR2 FVKESK. The CDR3 is CASSQQTGIAPFF. The DNA for the CDR3 is TGTGCCAGCAGCCAGCAAACAGGGATTGCCCCGTTCTTC.

Remarks on this clonotype: The conserved phenylalanine or tryptophan normally closing the CDR3 is absent here, so this likely arose from a read error. This sequence joins TRBV5-1 and TRBJ2-5; 8 nucleotides align to TRBD1. CDR3 length: 14 residues. Germline lookup yields CDR1 SGHRS and CDR2 YFSETQ. The trim removed 4 bases at V and 1 base at J, leaving 3 bases unmatched. The CDR3 reads CASSHGQGQETQYV. CDR3 in DNA: TGCGCCAGCAGCCACGGACAGGGCCAAGAGACCCAGTACGTC.

This clonotype was observed many times. The genes are TRBV7-9 and TRBJ2-2, with 10 bases matching TRBD1. The length of the CDR3 is 14 residues. V shed 4 bases, J shed 5 bases, and the junction held 1 base outside the gene matches. Germline CDR1 SEHNR, CDR2 FQNEAQ (reference sequence). CDR3 amino acids: CASSWTGGTGELFF. CDR3 nucleotide sequence: TGTGCCAGCAGCTGGACAGGGGGGACCGGGGAGCTGTTTTTT.

This clonotype showed up many times. The chain employs TRBV3-1 and TRBJ2-7; tentatively, D is TRBD1 (8 bases). Per the germline V gene, CDR1 is LGHDT and CDR2 is YNNKEL (reference sequence). Trimming stripped 0 bases from V and 6 bases from J, with 15 bases between. The CDR3 runs to 15 residues. The CDR3 sequence is CASSQEWTGRGEQYF. The CDR3 bases are TGTGCCAGCAGCCAAGAATGGACAGGGAGGGGCGAGCAGTACTTC.

This clonotype was observed at least ten times. The chain joins TRBV28 to TRBJ2-1, with 11 bases that match TRBD2. The CDR3 runs to 15 residues. The J segment lost 4 bases and the V segment lost 7 bases, leaving 6 bases of the junction unmatched. CDR1 MDHEN and CDR2 SYDVKM come from the germline V gene. The CDR3 DNA reads TGTGCCAGCATAGCGGGAGGGCCGGGGTACAATGAGCAGTTCTTC. Its protein is CASIAGGPGYNEQFF. The full variable domain, in which reference TRBV28 and TRBJ2-1 provide the parts outside the CDR3, is DVKVTQSSRYLVKRTGEKVFLECVQDMDHENMFWYRQDPGLGLRLIYFSYDVKMKEKGDIPEGYSVSREKKERFSLILESASTNQTSMYLCASIAGGPGYNEQFFGPGTRLTVL.

The chain uses TRBV19 and TRBJ2-3; 7 positions match TRBD2. The CDR3 sequence is 12 residues long. Germline V gene sequence: CDR1 LNHDA, CDR2 SQIVND (reference sequence). The V segment lost 8 bases and the J segment 5 bases; nucleotides outside the gene matches: 4. CDR3 nucleotides: TGTGCCAGTCGACTAGCAGGAGATACGCAGTATTTT. It codes for CASRLAGDTQYF.

The rearrangement joins TRBV7-2 to TRBJ2-5, with D possibly TRBD1 on 5 matching bases. The germline gives CDR1 SGHTA, CDR2 FQGNSA. V lost 3 bases to trimming and J lost 3 bases, with 29 bases between them. This CDR3 has 20 amino acids. CDR3 amino acids: CASSLAPQPGPGRAKETQYF. CDR3 DNA sequence: TGTGCCAGCAGCTTGGCACCACAGCCCGGGCCTGGCAGGGCGAAAGAGACCCAGTACTTC.

This clonotype was seen a handful of times. J is TRBJ2-1 and V is TRBV15; tentative D call: TRBD1 (6 bases). Trimming stripped 1 base from V and 3 bases from J, with 13 bases between. This CDR3 comprises 16 residues. Germline assignment: CDR1 LNHNV and CDR2 YYDKDF (reference sequence). The CDR3 loop is CATSRGYGRGYNEQFF. The CDR3 bases are TGTGCCACCAGCAGAGGGTATGGCAGGGGCTACAATGAGCAGTTCTTC.

This clonotype was counted at least ten times. The rearrangement joins TRBV20-1 to TRBJ2-5; the D is unclear. Germline V gives CDR1 DFQATT, CDR2 SNEGSKA (reference sequence). The CDR3 is made up of 14 amino acids. V lost 3 bases and J lost 0, with 11 bases in between. CDR3: CSASSTLYQETQYF. DNA for the CDR3: TGCAGTGCTAGCTCTACCCTGTACCAAGAGACCCAGTACTTC.

This sequence joins TRBV11-1 and TRBJ2-1, with TRBD2 matching 8 bases. Germline loops: CDR1 SGHAT, CDR2 FQDESV (reference sequence). J was trimmed by 5 bases and V by 1 base; bases with no gene match: 4. This CDR3 comprises 15 residues. CDR3 sequence reads: CASSLGSGRHNEQFF. The CDR3 region has the DNA TGTGCCAGCAGCTTAGGAAGCGGGAGACACAATGAGCAGTTCTTC.

This sequence joins TRBV15 and TRBJ1-1; D not certain. In germline, CDR1 is LNHNV, CDR2 YYDKDF (reference sequence). This CDR3 is built from 13 residues. Trimming removed 1 base at V and 8 bases at J, with 11 bases between. Written as DNA, the CDR3 is TGTGCCACCAGCAGAGCGCCGGGGTCGGAAGCTTTCTTT. Encoded protein: CATSRAPGSEAFF.

Many counts were recorded for this clonotype. The chain uses TRBV5-6 and TRBJ2-2; unclear D gene. CDR1 is SGHDT, CDR2 YYEEEE, per germline. The germline V and J ends were trimmed by 2 bases and 6 bases, with 11 bases remaining between them. The CDR3 totals 14 residues. CDR3 nucleotides: TGTGCCAGCAGCTTCGGGCAGTCCTCCGGGGAGCTGTTTTTT. This encodes CASSFGQSSGELFF.

This clonotype was counted many times. The rearrangement uses TRBV7-6 and TRBJ2-7; tentatively, D is TRBD1 (6 bases). The ends were cut back, 5 bases at V and 6 bases at J, with 20 bases in the middle. CDR3 length: 15 amino acids. In germline, CDR1 is SGHVS, CDR2 FNYEAQ. This chain's CDR3 is CASSVGQPCRGEQYV. The CDR3 DNA sequence: TGTGCCAGCAGCGTTGGACAGCCCTGTAGGGGCGAGCAGTACGTC.

Regarding this clonotype: A read error may be the cause here, since a much bigger clone is one base away. The chain employs TRBV28 and TRBJ1-3, with D perhaps matching TRBD1 (5 bases). In germline, CDR1 is MDHEN, CDR2 SYDVKM. The CDR3 is 17 residues long. DNA of the CDR3: TGTGCCAGCAGTTTCCCAGGGTCGGGATACTCTGGAAACACCATATGTTTT. This encodes CASSFPGSGYSGNTICF.

Many counts were recorded for this clonotype. The CDR3 sequence is CASSGVRFHQPQHF. Here the CDR3 DNA reads TGTGCCAGTAGTGGGGTTCGATTTCATCAGCCCCAGCATTTT. This rearrangement joins TRBV19 to TRBJ1-5; D unclear. Trimming cost V 5 bases and J 5 bases, with 13 bases left between them. The CDR3 runs 14 residues. Germline-derived CDR1 and CDR2 are LNHDA and SQIVND (reference sequence).

The chain couples TRBV7-9 to TRBJ2-7; 9 bases map to TRBD2. Trimming cost V 5 bases and J 2 bases; bases outside gene matches: 10. CDR1 is SEHNR and CDR2 is FQNEAQ in the germline V gene (reference sequence). This CDR3 contains 16 residues. CDR3 sequence: CASSGQSSGVAYEQYF. CDR3 bases: TGTGCCAGCAGCGGACAATCTAGCGGGGTCGCCTACGAGCAGTACTTC.

This clonotype was found many times. The chain carries TRBV7-2 and TRBJ1-1; no clear D gene. V was shortened by 2 bases and J by 1 base, with 8 bases between the two germline ends. Germline V gene data show CDR1 as SGHTA and CDR2 as FQGNSA. This CDR3 contains 14 residues. In nucleotides, the CDR3 is TGTGCCAGCAGCTTAAGAGGGTGGAACACTGAAGCTTTCTTT. It yields the protein CASSLRGWNTEAFF.

This clonotype was picked up many times. V is TRBV15 and J is TRBJ1-1; D unresolved. V lost 8 bases to trimming and J lost 3 bases, with 7 bases between them. The CDR3 totals 11 residues. Germline V gene lookup returns CDR1 LNHNV and CDR2 YYDKDF (reference sequence). CDR3 loop: CATQRDTEAFF. CDR3 DNA sequence: TGTGCCACCCAGAGAGACACTGAAGCTTTCTTT.

Many counts were recorded for this clonotype. V usage is TRBV12-3 or TRBV12-4 and J usage is TRBJ2-2, with D perhaps TRBD1 (6 bases). The CDR3 is 14 amino acids. V shed 6 bases and J shed 2 bases, with 10 bases lying between them. CDR3 sequence reads: CASSSDSNTGELFF. DNA for the CDR3: TGTGCCAGCAGCTCGGACAGCAACACCGGGGAGCTGTTTTTT.

The sample holds many counts of this clonotype. The rearrangement links TRBV10-3 to TRBJ2-5; D gene ambiguous. The CDR3 contains 14 residues. The V end lost 3 bases, the J end lost 0 bases, and 8 bases lay between the germline ends. Germline V gene data show CDR1 as ENHRY and CDR2 as SYGVKD. As DNA, the CDR3 is TGTGCCATCAGTGAATTACAGTACCAAGAGACCCAGTACTTC. Its protein is CAISELQYQETQYF.